Sequencing of this TCR beta chain was carried out in a study of Graves' ophthalmopathy and Graves' hyperthyroidism. Overall study results and limits: Also, most clonotypes expanded in the thyroid above 0.001 frequency appeared in blood.

Fresh peripheral blood, 10 ml, was the PBMC source. The study amplified TCR beta CDR3 regions using RNA transcripts. After a first-round RT-PCR with HTBI primers, a second-round multiplex PCR was run. TCRdb reprocessed the multiplex PCR reads via MiXCR and lists one record per CDR3 protein. This table holds about 640,000 distinct CDR3 sequences, just over 40% found once. Germline loops: CDR1 MNHEY, CDR2 SVGEGT. The CDR3 contains 13 residues. Between the trimmed V and J ends, which lost 3 bases and 2 bases, there was a span of 8 bases. In this sample, this clonotype turned up many times. As yet, its antigen is unknown.

This rearrangement joins TRBV6-2 or TRBV6-3 to TRBJ2-7; no firm D call. This TCR was sampled from an adult man with Graves' ophthalmopathy. The source material was peripheral blood. CDR3 in DNA: TGTGCCAGCAGTTATCAGAGTACCTACGAGCAGTACTTC. This encodes CASSYQSTYEQYF.